These 2 T cell receptor beta chains came from one sample sequenced in a study of neurological immune-mediated disorders. TCRdb reprocessed the 5' RACE reads via MiXCR and lists one record per CDR3 protein. Among approximately 45,000 distinct CDR3 sequences listed, about 13% were seen once. The sample consisted of PBMCs. These receptors came from a female donor in good health.

The rearrangement joins TRBV19 to TRBJ2-3; TRBD2 agrees at 7 bases. Trimming cost V 6 bases and J 3 bases; bases outside gene matches: 12. Germline CDR1 is LNHDA and CDR2 is SQIVND (reference sequence). CDR3 length: 16 residues. CDR3 bases: TGTGCCAGTAGCCGATTCATTGGCGGGGGTACAGATACGCAGTATTTT. Translating it yields CASSRFIGGGTDTQYF.

The chain couples TRBV5-5 to TRBJ2-1, with 12 bases matching TRBD2. Germline CDR1 reads SGHKS; CDR2 reads YYEKEE (reference sequence). The CDR3 extends over 16 amino acids. With 4 bases clipped from V and 3 bases from J, the junction kept 5 bases outside the gene matches. The CDR3 here is CASSRRLAGDYNEQFF. CDR3 sequence (DNA): TGTGCCAGCAGCAGGCGACTAGCGGGAGACTACAATGAGCAGTTCTTC.